The entry below describes one T cell receptor beta chain. The record originates from a study of shared clonotypes between healthy human individuals. Germline V lookup: CDR1 MGHDK, CDR2 SYGVNS. This CDR3 contains 16 residues. The junction had 6 bases not matched to a gene; V was cut back by 2 bases and J by 7 bases. Sequenced by immunoSEQ multiplex PCR; TCRdb stores in-frame clones only, minus some. The sample includes about 2.5 million clones, around 93% of them seen just once. The specimen sequenced was naive CD4+ T cells from PBMCs. Subset described: CD45RA+ positively selected. The gene calls are TRBV25-1 and TRBJ2-4; TRBD2 matches at 12 bases. The sequence was obtained from a young man in good health. Some clones in this sample may be carry-over from other donors' samples. The CDR3: CASSELAGGPLNIQYF. The CDR3 nucleotides read TGTGCCAGCAGTGAACTAGCGGGAGGGCCATTGAACATTCAGTACTTC.